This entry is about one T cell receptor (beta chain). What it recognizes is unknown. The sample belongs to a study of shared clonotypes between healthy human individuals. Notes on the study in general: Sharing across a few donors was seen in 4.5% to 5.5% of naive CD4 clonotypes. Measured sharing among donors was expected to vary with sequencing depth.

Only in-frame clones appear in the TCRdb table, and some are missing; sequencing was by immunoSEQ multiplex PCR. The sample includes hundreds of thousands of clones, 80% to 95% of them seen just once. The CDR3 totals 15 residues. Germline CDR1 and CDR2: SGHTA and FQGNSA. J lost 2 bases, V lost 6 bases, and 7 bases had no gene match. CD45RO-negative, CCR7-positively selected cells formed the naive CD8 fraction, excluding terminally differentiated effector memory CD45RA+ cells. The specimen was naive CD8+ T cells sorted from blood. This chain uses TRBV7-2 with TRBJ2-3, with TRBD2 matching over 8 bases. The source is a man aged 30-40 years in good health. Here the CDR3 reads CASSTLAGHTDTQYF. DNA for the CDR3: TGTGCCAGCAGTACTTTAGCGGGACACACAGATACGCAGTATTTT.